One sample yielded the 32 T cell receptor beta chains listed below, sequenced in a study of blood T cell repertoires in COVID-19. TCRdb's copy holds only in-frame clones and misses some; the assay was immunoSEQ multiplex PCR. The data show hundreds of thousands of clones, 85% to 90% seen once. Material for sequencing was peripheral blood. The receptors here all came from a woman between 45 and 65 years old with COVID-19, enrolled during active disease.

CDR3: CATGGGSTDTQYF. CDR3 nucleotide sequence: TGTGCTACAGGGGGGGGAAGCACAGATACGCAGTATTTT. The chain joins TRBV19 to TRBJ2-3, with a tentative D call TRBD1 (8 bases). The CDR3 totals 13 residues. Germline V CDR1 and CDR2: LNHDA, SQIVND (reference sequence).

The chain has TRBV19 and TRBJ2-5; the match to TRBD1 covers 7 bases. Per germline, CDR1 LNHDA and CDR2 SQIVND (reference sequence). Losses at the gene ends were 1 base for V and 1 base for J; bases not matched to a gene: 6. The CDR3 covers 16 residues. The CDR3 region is CASSIGGEGAQETQYF. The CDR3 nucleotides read TGTGCCAGTAGTATAGGCGGTGAGGGGGCCCAAGAGACCCAGTACTTC.

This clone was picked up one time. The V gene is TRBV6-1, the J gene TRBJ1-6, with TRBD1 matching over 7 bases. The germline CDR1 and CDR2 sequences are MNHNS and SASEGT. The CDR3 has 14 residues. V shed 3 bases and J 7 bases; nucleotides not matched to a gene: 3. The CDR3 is CASSEMTGNSPLHF. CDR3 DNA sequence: TGTGCCAGCAGTGAGATGACAGGGAATTCACCCCTCCACTTT.

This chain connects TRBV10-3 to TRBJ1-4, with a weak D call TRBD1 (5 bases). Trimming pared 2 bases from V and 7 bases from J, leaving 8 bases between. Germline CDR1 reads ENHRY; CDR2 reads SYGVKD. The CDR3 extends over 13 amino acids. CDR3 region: CAISEGGSEKLFF. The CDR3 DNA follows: TGTGCCATCAGTGAGGGGGGGTCTGAAAAACTGTTTTTT.

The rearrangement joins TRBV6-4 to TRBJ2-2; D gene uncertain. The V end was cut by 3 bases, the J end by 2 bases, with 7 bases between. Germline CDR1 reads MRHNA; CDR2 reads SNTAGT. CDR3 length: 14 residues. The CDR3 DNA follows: TGTGCCAGCAGTGAATTACTCAACACCGGGGAGCTGTTTTTT. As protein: CASSELLNTGELFF.

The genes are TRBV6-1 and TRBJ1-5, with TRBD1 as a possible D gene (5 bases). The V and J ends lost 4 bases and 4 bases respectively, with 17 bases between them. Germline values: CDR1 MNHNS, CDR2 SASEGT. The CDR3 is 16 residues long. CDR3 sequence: CASSVWDFSQNQPQHF. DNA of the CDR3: TGTGCCAGCAGTGTCTGGGACTTTTCCCAAAATCAGCCCCAGCATTTT.

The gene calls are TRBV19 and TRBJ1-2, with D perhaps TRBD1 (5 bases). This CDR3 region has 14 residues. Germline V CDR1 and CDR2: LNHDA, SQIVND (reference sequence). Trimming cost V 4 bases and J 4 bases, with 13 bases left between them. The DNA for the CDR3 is TGTGCCAGTAGTACCTCACAGGACCGCTATGGCTACACCTTC. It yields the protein CASSTSQDRYGYTF.

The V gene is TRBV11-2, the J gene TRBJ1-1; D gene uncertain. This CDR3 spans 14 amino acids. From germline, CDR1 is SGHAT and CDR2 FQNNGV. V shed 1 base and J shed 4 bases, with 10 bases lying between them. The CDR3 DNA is TGTGCCAGCAGCTTAGCCCGGAGTGGCACTGAAGCTTTCTTT. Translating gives CASSLARSGTEAFF.

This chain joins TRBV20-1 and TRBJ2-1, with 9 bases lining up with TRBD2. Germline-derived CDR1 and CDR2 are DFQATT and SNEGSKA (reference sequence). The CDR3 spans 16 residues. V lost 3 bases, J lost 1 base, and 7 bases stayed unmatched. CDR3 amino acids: CSASMAGGRSYNEQFF. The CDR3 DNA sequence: TGCAGTGCTAGTATGGCGGGGGGGCGATCCTACAATGAGCAGTTCTTC.

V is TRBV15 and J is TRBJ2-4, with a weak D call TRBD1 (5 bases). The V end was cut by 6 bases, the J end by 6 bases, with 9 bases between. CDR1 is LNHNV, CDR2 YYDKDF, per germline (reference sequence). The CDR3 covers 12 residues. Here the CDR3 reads CATSTGRNIQYF. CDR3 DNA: TGTGCCACCAGTACAGGACGAAACATTCAGTACTTC.

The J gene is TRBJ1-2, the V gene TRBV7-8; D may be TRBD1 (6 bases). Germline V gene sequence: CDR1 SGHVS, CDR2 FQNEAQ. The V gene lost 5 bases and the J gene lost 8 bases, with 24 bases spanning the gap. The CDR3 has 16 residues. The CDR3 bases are TGTGCCAGCAGCCCCCTGGTAGGACAGCCGGTCGGGGGCTACACCTTC. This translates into CASSPLVGQPVGGYTF.

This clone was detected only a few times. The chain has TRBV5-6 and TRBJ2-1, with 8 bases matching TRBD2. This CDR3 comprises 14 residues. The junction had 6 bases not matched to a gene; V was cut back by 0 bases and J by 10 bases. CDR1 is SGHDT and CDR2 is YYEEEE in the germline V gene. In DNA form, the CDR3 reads TGTGCCAGCAGCTTGGGTGATAGCGGGGCCGAGCAGTTCTTC. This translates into CASSLGDSGAEQFF.

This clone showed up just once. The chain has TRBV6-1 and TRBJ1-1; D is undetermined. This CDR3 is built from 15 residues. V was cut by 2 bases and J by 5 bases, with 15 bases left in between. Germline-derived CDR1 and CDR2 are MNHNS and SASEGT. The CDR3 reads CASSEYSFRFTEAFF. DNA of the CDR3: TGTGCCAGCAGTGAATATTCCTTCCGGTTTACTGAAGCTTTCTTT.

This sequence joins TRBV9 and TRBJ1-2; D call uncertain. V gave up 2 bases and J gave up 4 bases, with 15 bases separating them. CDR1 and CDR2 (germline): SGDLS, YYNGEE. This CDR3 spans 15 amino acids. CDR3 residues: CASSVESRGRYGYTF. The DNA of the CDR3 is TGTGCCAGCAGCGTGGAGTCGAGAGGTCGCTATGGCTACACCTTC. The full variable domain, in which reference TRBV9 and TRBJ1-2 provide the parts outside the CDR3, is DSGVTQTPKHLITATGQRVTLRCSPRSGDLSVYWYQQSLDQGLQFLIQYYNGEERAKGNILERFSAQQFPDLHSELNLSSLELGDSALYFCASSVESRGRYGYTFGSGTRLTVV.

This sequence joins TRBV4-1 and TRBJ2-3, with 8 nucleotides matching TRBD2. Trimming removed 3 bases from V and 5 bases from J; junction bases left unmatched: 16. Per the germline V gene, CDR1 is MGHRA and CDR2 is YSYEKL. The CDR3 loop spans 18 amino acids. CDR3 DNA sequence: TGCGCCAGCAGCCAGAGACCCTCAGGAGCGGGGGAGGGAGATACGCAGTATTTT. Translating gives CASSQRPSGAGEGDTQYF.

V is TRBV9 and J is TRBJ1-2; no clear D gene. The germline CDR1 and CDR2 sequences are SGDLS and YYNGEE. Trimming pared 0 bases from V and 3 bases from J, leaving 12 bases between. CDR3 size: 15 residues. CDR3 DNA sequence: TGTGCCAGCAGCGTAGACCTGAGGAGAGACTATGGCTACACCTTC. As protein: CASSVDLRRDYGYTF.

The CDR3 protein is CATSDSARYEQYF. As DNA, the CDR3 is TGTGCCACCAGTGACTCAGCCAGGTACGAGCAGTACTTC. The chain joins TRBV24-1 to TRBJ2-7; D not certain. V gave up 4 bases and J gave up 4 bases, with 10 bases separating them. The germline CDR1 and CDR2 sequences are KGHDR and SFDVKD. The CDR3 totals 13 residues.

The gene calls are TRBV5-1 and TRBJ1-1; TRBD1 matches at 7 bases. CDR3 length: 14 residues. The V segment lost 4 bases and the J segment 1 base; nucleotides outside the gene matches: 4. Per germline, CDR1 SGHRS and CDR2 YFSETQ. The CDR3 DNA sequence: TGCGCCAGCAGCGGCGGACAGGCGAACACTGAAGCTTTCTTT. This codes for CASSGGQANTEAFF.

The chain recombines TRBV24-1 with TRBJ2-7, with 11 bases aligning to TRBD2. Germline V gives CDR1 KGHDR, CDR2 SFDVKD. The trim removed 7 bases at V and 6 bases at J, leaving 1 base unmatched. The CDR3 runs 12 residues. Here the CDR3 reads CATSGLAGEQYF. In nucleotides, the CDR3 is TGTGCCACCAGCGGACTAGCGGGCGAGCAGTACTTC.

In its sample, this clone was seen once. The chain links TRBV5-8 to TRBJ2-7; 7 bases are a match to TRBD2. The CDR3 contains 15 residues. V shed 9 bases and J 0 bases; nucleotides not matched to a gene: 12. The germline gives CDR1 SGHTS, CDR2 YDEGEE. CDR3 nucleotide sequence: TGTGCCACACTAACCGGGAGGAGCTACTCCTACGAGCAGTACTTC. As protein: CATLTGRSYSYEQYF. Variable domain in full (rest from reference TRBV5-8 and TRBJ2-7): EAGVTQSPTHLIKTRGQQATLRCSPISGHTSVYWYQQALGLGLQFLLWYDEGEERNRGNFPPRFSGRQFPNYSSELNVNALELEDSALYLCATLTGRSYSYEQYFGPGTRLTVT.

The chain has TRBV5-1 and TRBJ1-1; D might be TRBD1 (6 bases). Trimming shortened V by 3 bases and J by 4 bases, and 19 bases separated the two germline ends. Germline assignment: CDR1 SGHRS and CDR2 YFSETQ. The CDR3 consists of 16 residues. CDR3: CASSSTTGQYSTEAFF. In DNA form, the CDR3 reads TGCGCCAGCAGCTCAACAACCGGACAGTACAGCACTGAAGCTTTCTTT.

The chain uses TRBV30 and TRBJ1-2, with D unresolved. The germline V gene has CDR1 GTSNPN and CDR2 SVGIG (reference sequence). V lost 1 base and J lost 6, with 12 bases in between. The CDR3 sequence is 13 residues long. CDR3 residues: CAWSGRLADGYTF. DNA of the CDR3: TGTGCCTGGAGTGGGCGGCTTGCGGATGGCTACACCTTC. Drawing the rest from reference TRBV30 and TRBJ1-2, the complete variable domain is SQTIHQWPATLVQPVGSPLSLECTVEGTSNPNLYWYRQAAGRGLQLLFYSVGIGQISSEVPQNLSASRPQDRQFILSSKKLLLSDSGFYLCAWSGRLADGYTFGSGTRLTVV.

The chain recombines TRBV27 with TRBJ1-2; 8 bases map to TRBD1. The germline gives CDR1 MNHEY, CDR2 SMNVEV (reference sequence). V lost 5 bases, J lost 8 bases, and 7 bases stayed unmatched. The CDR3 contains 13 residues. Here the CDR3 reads CASSLGTGGGYTF. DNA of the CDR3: TGTGCCAGCAGTCTTGGGACAGGCGGAGGCTACACCTTC.

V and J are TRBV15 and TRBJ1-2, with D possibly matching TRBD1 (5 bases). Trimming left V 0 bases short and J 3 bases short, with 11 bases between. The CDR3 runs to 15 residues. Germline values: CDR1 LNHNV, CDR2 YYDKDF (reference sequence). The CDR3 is CATSRDVTGYYGYTF. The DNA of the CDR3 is TGTGCCACCAGCAGAGATGTAACAGGATACTATGGCTACACCTTC.

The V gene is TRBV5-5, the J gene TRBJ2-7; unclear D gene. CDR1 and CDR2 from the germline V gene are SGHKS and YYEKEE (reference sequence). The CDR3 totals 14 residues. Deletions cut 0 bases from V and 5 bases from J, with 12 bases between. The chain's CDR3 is CASSLAAASDEQYF. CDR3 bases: TGTGCCAGCAGCTTGGCGGCAGCGTCTGACGAGCAGTACTTC. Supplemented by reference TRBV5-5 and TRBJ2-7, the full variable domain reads DAGVTQSPTHLIKTRGQQVTLRCSPISGHKSVSWYQQVLGQGPQFIFQYYEKEERGRGNFPDRFSARQFPNYSSELNVNALLLGDSALYLCASSLAAASDEQYFGPGTRLTVT.

CDR3 region: CASSHFDGGLGETQYF. DNA for the CDR3: TGTGCCAGCAGCCATTTCGACGGGGGATTGGGGGAGACCCAGTACTTC. The chain combines TRBV3-1 (or the pseudogene TRBV3-2) with TRBJ2-5, with D possibly TRBD2 on 6 matching bases. V lost 3 bases, J lost 5 bases, and 19 bases lay in between. Looked up from germline, CDR1 is LGHDT and CDR2 is YNNKEL (reference sequence). This CDR3 is 16 amino acids long.

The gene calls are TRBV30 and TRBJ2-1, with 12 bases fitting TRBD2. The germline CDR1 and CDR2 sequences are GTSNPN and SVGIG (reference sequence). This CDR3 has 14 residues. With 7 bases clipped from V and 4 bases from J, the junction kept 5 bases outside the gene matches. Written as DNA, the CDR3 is TGTGCCTCCCTAGCGGGGGGGGGATACAATGAGCAGTTCTTC. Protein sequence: CASLAGGGYNEQFF.

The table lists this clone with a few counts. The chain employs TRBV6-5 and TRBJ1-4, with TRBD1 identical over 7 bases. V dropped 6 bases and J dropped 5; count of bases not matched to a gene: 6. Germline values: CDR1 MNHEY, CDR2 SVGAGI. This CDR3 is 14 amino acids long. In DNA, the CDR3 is TGTGCCAGCAGAGGGACAGCCAAGAATGAAAAACTGTTTTTT. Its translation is CASRGTAKNEKLFF.

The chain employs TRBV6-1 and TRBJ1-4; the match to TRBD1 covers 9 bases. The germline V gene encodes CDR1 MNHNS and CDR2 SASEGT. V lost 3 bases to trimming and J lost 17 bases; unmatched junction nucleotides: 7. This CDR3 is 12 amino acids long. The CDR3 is CASSENRDRVFF. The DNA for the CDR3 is TGTGCCAGCAGTGAGAACCGGGACAGGGTATTTTTT.

The CDR3 DNA follows: TGTGCCAGCAGCTACGGAGGGGGCGAAGTAACAGATACGCAGTATTTT. Translated, it gives CASSYGGGEVTDTQYF. The rearrangement links TRBV9 to TRBJ2-3; TRBD1 is a possible D gene (7 bases). The CDR3 sequence is 16 residues long. V was clipped by 4 bases and J by 3 bases, with 18 bases between them. Germline lookup yields CDR1 SGDLS and CDR2 YYNGEE.

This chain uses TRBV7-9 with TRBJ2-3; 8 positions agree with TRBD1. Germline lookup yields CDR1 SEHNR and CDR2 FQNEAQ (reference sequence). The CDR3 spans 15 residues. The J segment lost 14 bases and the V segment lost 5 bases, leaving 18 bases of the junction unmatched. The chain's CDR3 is CASSVDPDRVRILYF. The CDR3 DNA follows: TGTGCCAGCAGCGTAGACCCGGACAGGGTCCGGATTCTGTATTTT.

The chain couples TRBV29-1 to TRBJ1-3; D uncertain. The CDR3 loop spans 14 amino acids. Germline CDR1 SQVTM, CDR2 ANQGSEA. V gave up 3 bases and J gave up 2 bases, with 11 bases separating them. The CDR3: CSVDPWAAGNTIYF. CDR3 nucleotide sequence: TGCAGCGTTGACCCCTGGGCCGCTGGAAACACCATATATTTT.